The clone carrying this T cell receptor beta chain has only one observation. These data come from a study of cytotoxic CD8 clonotypes in ibrutinib-treated CLL. Whole-study context: After treatment lasting a median roughly 13 months, range 6 to 36, response samples were collected.

V was cut by 0 bases and J by 5 bases, with 12 bases left in between. This CDR3 is 14 amino acids long. Germline-derived CDR1 and CDR2 are SGHNT and YYREEE (reference sequence). Repertoires were generated with immunoSEQ multiplex PCR, while TCRdb's copy carries only in-frame clones and drops some. Of roughly 190,000 clones listed, 72% were seen once; the top ten hold 13%. This rearrangement joins TRBV5-4 to TRBJ2-7; D is undetermined. The sequence came from a human donor with chronic lymphocytic leukemia. Here the sequenced sample was PBMCs, taken after 24 months of ibrutinib treatment. The CDR3 DNA sequence: TGTGCCAGCAGCTTGGAGGTTGGGGTTCACGAGCAGTACTTC. This sequence encodes CASSLEVGVHEQYF. Filled out from reference TRBV5-4 and TRBJ2-7, the complete variable domain reads ETGVTQSPTHLIKTRGQQVTLRCSSQSGHNTVSWYQQALGQGPQFIFQYYREEENGRGNFPPRFSGLQFPNYSSELNVNALELDDSALYLCASSLEVGVHEQYFGPGTRLTVT.